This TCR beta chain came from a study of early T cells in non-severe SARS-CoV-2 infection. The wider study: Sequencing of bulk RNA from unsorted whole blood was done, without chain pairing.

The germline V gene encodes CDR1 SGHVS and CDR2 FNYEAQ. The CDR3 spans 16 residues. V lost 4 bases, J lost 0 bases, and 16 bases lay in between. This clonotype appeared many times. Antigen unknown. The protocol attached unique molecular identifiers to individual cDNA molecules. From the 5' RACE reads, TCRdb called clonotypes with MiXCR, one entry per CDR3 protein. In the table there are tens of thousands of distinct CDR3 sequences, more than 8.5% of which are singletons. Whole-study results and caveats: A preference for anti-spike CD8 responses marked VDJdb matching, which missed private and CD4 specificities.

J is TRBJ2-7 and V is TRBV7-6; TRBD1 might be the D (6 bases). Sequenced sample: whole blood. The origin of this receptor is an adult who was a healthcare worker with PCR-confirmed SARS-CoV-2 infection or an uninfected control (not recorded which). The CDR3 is CASSSQGTTSSYEQYF. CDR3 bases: TGTGCCAGCAGCTCCCAGGGGACAACGAGCTCCTACGAGCAGTACTTC.